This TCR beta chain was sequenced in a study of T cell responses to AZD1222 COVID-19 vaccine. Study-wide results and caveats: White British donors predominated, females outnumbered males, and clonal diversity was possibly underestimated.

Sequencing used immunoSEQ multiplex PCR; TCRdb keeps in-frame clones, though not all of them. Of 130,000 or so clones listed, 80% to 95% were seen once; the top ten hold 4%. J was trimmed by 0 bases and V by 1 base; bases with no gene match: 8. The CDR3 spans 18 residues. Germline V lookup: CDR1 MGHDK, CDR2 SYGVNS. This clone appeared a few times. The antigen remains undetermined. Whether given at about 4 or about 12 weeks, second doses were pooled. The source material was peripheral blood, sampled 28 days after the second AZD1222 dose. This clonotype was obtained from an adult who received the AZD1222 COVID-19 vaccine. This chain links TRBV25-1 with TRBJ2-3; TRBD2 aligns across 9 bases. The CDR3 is CASSELGEREASTDTQYF. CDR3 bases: TGTGCCAGCAGTGAATTAGGGGAGCGGGAGGCTAGCACAGATACGCAGTATTTT.